Listed here are 10 T cell receptor beta chains from one sample, sequenced in a study of T-cell memory formation after mild COVID-19. In TCRdb, the 5' RACE reads were re-called with MiXCR into one record per CDR3 protein. The sample shows roughly 600,000 distinct CDR3 sequences, approximately 19% of them seen only once. The specimen sequenced was PBMCs or a T cell subset sorted from them (not recorded which). The receptors were sampled from an adult woman who had mild COVID-19 (a few samples of this study predate the infection). Cell type and time point are not known.

This clonotype occurred a few times. This chain links TRBV7-2 with TRBJ2-1; D is uncertain. Trimming cost V 3 bases and J 4 bases, with 7 bases left between them. Looked up from germline, CDR1 is SGHTA and CDR2 is FQGNSA. This CDR3 has 13 amino acids. Here the CDR3 reads CASSFTEYNEQFF. As DNA, the CDR3 is TGTGCCAGCAGCTTTACAGAGTACAATGAGCAGTTCTTC.

This clonotype was counted at least ten times. The gene calls are TRBV7-3 and TRBJ2-7; no definite D call. The CDR3 has 14 amino acids. Germline V gene sequence: CDR1 SGHTA, CDR2 FQGTGA. The V gene lost 5 bases and the J gene lost 2 bases, with 13 bases spanning the gap. The CDR3 loop reads CASSHLTTPYEQYF. The DNA of the CDR3 is TGTGCCAGCAGCCATTTGACAACCCCCTACGAGCAGTACTTC.

The V gene is TRBV7-2, the J gene TRBJ2-3; D is possibly TRBD2 (7 bases). The CDR3 extends over 16 amino acids. CDR1 and CDR2 from the germline V gene are SGHTA and FQGNSA. The germline V and J ends were trimmed by 4 bases and 4 bases, with 18 bases remaining between them. CDR3 sequence reads: CASSWGGPPRADTQYF. In DNA form, the CDR3 reads TGTGCCAGCAGCTGGGGGGGCCCCCCGCGTGCAGATACGCAGTATTTT.

The sample holds a few counts of this clonotype. V and J are TRBV7-2 and TRBJ2-6; D unclear. The germline V gene encodes CDR1 SGHTA and CDR2 FQGNSA. The CDR3 runs 15 residues. V lost 1 base and J 2 bases, leaving 6 bases between the germline ends. The CDR3 sequence is CASSLEGTGANVLTF. CDR3 in DNA: TGTGCCAGCAGCTTAGAAGGGACTGGGGCCAACGTCCTGACTTTC.

This chain uses TRBV3-1 with TRBJ1-1, with D possibly being TRBD1 (5 bases). Germline CDR1 reads LGHDT; CDR2 reads YNNKEL (reference sequence). Between the trimmed V and J ends, which lost 5 bases and 7 bases, there was a span of 11 bases. The length of the CDR3 is 12 residues. Here the CDR3 DNA reads TGTGCCAGCAGCAGGGGTAAGAGTGAAGCTTTCTTT. This codes for CASSRGKSEAFF.

The chain has TRBV5-5 and TRBJ2-2; 8 bases agree with TRBD1. The CDR3 spans 17 residues. From germline, CDR1 is SGHKS and CDR2 YYEKEE (reference sequence). V shed 0 bases and J 3 bases; nucleotides not matched to a gene: 7. The CDR3 DNA reads TGTGCCAGCAGCTTGGGGTGGCAGGGGGCATACACCGGGGAGCTGTTTTTT. Its translation is CASSLGWQGAYTGELFF.

The rearrangement joins TRBV12-3 or TRBV12-4 to TRBJ2-2; D unclear. Trimming pared 5 bases from V and 2 bases from J, leaving 18 bases between. The CDR3 has 17 residues. In DNA, the CDR3 is TGTGCCAGCAGTGGAAGATTCAGACTTAATAACACCGGGGAGCTGTTTTTT. Encoded protein: CASSGRFRLNNTGELFF.

This clonotype was seen repeatedly, ten times or more. The chain couples TRBV5-5 to TRBJ2-2; the D call may be TRBD1 or TRBD2 (5 bases each). The CDR3 loop spans 16 amino acids. Per germline, CDR1 SGHKS and CDR2 YYEKEE (reference sequence). Trimming stripped 3 bases from V and 3 bases from J, with 15 bases between. The CDR3 protein is CASSSQGASDTGELFF. CDR3 in DNA: TGTGCCAGCAGCTCCCAGGGAGCCTCTGACACCGGGGAGCTGTTTTTT.

In this sample, this clonotype turned up a few times. This chain connects TRBV7-8 to TRBJ2-1, with 9 bases aligning to TRBD1. The CDR3 runs to 16 residues. Germline V CDR1 and CDR2: SGHVS, FQNEAQ. Trimming cost V 5 bases and J 1 base; bases outside gene matches: 6. CDR3 sequence: CASSPRQGGSYNEQFF. The CDR3 nucleotides are TGTGCCAGCAGCCCAAGACAGGGGGGGTCCTACAATGAGCAGTTCTTC. Together with reference TRBV7-8 and TRBJ2-1, the CDR3 gives the full variable domain: GAGVSQSPRYKVAKRGQDVALRCDPISGHVSLFWYQQALGQGPEFLTYFQNEAQLDKSGLPSDRFFAERPEGSVSTLKIQRTQQEDSAVYLCASSPRQGGSYNEQFFGPGTRLTVL.

The chain combines TRBV9 with TRBJ2-3; TRBD2 is a possible D gene (6 bases). The germline gives CDR1 SGDLS, CDR2 YYNGEE. The CDR3 is 15 amino acids. Trimming took off 0 bases at V and 2 bases at J, with 10 bases between the two ends. The CDR3 sequence is CASSVASAYTDTQYF. For the CDR3, the DNA is TGTGCCAGCAGCGTAGCTAGCGCCTACACAGATACGCAGTATTTT.